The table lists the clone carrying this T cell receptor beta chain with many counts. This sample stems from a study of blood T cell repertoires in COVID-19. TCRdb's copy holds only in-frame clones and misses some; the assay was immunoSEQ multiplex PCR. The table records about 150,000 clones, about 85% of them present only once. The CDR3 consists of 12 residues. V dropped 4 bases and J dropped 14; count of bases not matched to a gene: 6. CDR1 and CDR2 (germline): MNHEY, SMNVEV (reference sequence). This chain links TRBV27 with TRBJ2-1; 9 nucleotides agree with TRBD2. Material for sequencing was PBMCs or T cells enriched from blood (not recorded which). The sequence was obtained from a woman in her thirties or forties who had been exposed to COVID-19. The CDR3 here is CASSYLSGGEFF. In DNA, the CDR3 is TGTGCCAGCAGTTACCTTAGCGGGGGAGAGTTCTTC.